The sequence of this TCR beta chain was determined in a study of beta chain features in type 1 diabetes. The germline V gene encodes CDR1 SNHLY and CDR2 FYNNEI. V was cut by 7 bases and J by 6 bases, with 15 bases left in between. The CDR3 spans 13 residues. Whole-study results and caveats: Among type 1 diabetes patients, VDJ junctions had fewer insertions and more deletions.

Sorting that relied on CD45RO/CCR7/CD25/CD127/CD95/CD27 yielded CD4+ naive, central memory, regulatory and stem cell-like memory cells. TCRB transcripts that were expressed got sequenced, as all of the isolated RNA had been reverse transcribed. Mean read depth for naive, central memory and regulatory T cell samples was about 3.4 million reads. Assay: immunoSEQ multiplex PCR; the TCRdb copy retains only in-frame clones and omits some. Among roughly 380,000 clones listed, roughly a fifth were seen once. As concerns this clone: Its antigen is still unknown.

The sequencing sample was made of naive CD4+ T cells from blood. The sequence was obtained from a woman between 18 and 29 years old in good health. The chain links TRBV2 to TRBJ1-2, with a possible D match to TRBD1 (6 bases). The CDR3 region has the DNA TGTGCCAGCACCCTGGGGCAGGGGAATGGCTACACCTTC. Translating gives CASTLGQGNGYTF.